The 30 T cell receptor beta chains given below trace back to one sample, sequenced in a study of glioma-infiltrating T cells. Amplification of TCR alpha and beta CDR3 regions from RNA used iRepertoire nested multiplex PCR. TCRdb ran MiXCR on the multiplex PCR reads and lists one entry per CDR3 protein. The sample carries 170,000 or so distinct CDR3 sequences, around 40% recorded once. The sample was glioma tissue, nonneoplastic brain tissue, or PBMCs (not recorded which). Source of these receptors: a human donor with low-grade glioma or glioblastoma, undergoing nonglioma brain surgery, or in good health (not recorded which).

To note about this clonotype: A clone one base away is much larger, so this may be a read error. The chain links TRBV28 to TRBJ2-7; D is uncertain. CDR1 and CDR2 from the germline V gene are MDHEN and SYDVKM. The CDR3 runs to 12 residues. V was shortened by 7 bases and J by 2 bases, with 9 bases between the two germline ends. The CDR3 sequence: CASNGEAYEQYF. The CDR3 nucleotides read TGTGCCAGCAACGGAGAAGCCTACGAGCAGTACTTC.

This chain links TRBV5-4 with TRBJ2-7, with 7 bases fitting TRBD1. The length of the CDR3 is 13 residues. The germline CDR1 and CDR2 sequences are SGHNT and YYREEE (reference sequence). V shed 8 bases, J shed 1 base, and the junction held 6 bases outside the gene matches. The CDR3 region is CASTRDRSYEQYF. CDR3 DNA sequence: TGTGCCAGTACACGGGACAGATCCTACGAGCAGTACTTC.

A remark on this clonotype: This sequence may be a read error, since a much larger clone differs from it by one base. The genes are TRBV4-1 and TRBJ1-3; a possible D gene is TRBD1 (6 bases). The CDR3 is 16 residues long. Germline CDR1 MGHRA, CDR2 YSYEKL. The CDR3 reads CASSHTTDSSGKTIYF. The CDR3 region has the DNA TGCGCCAGCAGCCATACCACGGACAGCTCTGGAAAAACCATATATTTT.

V gene TRBV19 combines with J gene TRBJ2-3; 14 bases line up with TRBD2. Germline lookup yields CDR1 LNHDA and CDR2 SQIVND (reference sequence). CDR3 length: 16 residues. V was pared by 4 bases and J by 7 bases, with 7 bases of the junction left unmatched. This CDR3 reads CASSTGTSGRGNTQYF. The CDR3 coding sequence is TGTGCCAGTAGTACCGGGACTAGCGGGAGAGGGAATACGCAGTATTTT.

The rearrangement joins TRBV20-1 to TRBJ2-1, with D perhaps TRBD2 (6 bases). Germline V gene sequence: CDR1 DFQATT, CDR2 SNEGSKA (reference sequence). CDR3 length: 16 amino acids. Trimming removed 2 bases at V and 7 bases at J, with 21 bases between. CDR3 protein: CSARLLEGGSGNEQFF. CDR3 DNA: TGCAGTGCTAGATTACTAGAGGGAGGTTCTGGGAATGAGCAGTTCTTC.

J is TRBJ2-7 and V is TRBV19; 7 bases line up with TRBD1. In germline, CDR1 is LNHDA, CDR2 SQIVND (reference sequence). The CDR3 covers 15 residues. The trim removed 5 bases at V and 3 bases at J, leaving 10 bases unmatched. CDR3 residues: CASSDTGAPNYEQYF. CDR3 coding DNA: TGTGCCAGTAGTGATACAGGGGCCCCCAACTACGAGCAGTACTTC. Complete variable domain (other parts from reference TRBV19 and TRBJ2-7): DGGITQSPKYLFRKEGQNVTLSCEQNLNHDAMYWYRQDPGQGLRLIYYSQIVNDFQKGDIAEGYSVSREKKESFPLTVTSAQKNPTAFYLCASSDTGAPNYEQYFGPGTRLTVT.

Worth noting for this clonotype: This may arise from a read error, as a much more abundant clone is one base away. This chain connects TRBV7-3 to TRBJ2-7; D is unresolved. The length of the CDR3 is 12 residues. CDR1 SGHTA and CDR2 FQGTGA come from the germline V gene. CDR3 in amino acids: CVSSYSSYEQYF. In DNA form, the CDR3 reads TGTGTCAGCAGTTACAGCTCCTACGAGCAGTACTTC.

J is TRBJ2-1 and V is TRBV29-1; TRBD2 agrees at 8 bases. CDR1 SQVTM and CDR2 ANQGSEA come from the germline V gene. The length of the CDR3 is 15 residues. Losses at the gene ends were 6 bases for V and 10 bases for J; bases not matched to a gene: 17. CDR3 sequence reads: CSVARSAGGSYEQFF. For the CDR3, the DNA is TGCAGCGTCGCCCGGAGCGCGGGAGGATCCTACGAGCAGTTCTTC.

About this clonotype itself: A much larger clone lies one base from this, so it may be a read error. The chain recombines TRBV2 with TRBJ1-1; tentatively, D is TRBD1 (6 bases). There are 13 residues in the CDR3. Germline V lookup: CDR1 SNHLY, CDR2 FYNNEI. CDR3 sequence (DNA): TGTGCCAGCAGGCTCGACAGGAACACTGAAGCTCTCTTT. Translating gives CASRLDRNTEALF.

This clonotype was recorded many times. The rearrangement uses TRBV2 and TRBJ2-3; 7 bases align to TRBD1. Germline V lookup: CDR1 SNHLY, CDR2 FYNNEI. Trimming cost V 3 bases and J 1 base; bases outside gene matches: 4. The CDR3 length is 15 residues. The CDR3 loop is CASSDATGRTDTQYF. CDR3 nucleotide sequence: TGTGCCAGCAGTGACGCGACAGGGCGCACAGATACGCAGTATTTT.

This clonotype has a handful of counts. The V and J genes are TRBV24-1 and TRBJ2-3; D unresolved. Germline lookup yields CDR1 KGHDR and CDR2 SFDVKD. The CDR3 loop spans 16 amino acids. The V and J ends lost 4 bases and 4 bases respectively, with 17 bases between them. The CDR3 nucleotides are TGTGCCACCAGTGAGGTCTCTGGGCCCCGTTCAGATACGCAGTATTTT. Protein sequence: CATSEVSGPRSDTQYF.

About this clonotype itself: Relative to the germline gene, one junction end is altered; a read error may explain this. The V gene is TRBV6-1, the J gene TRBJ2-1; no definite D call. CDR1 is MNHNS, CDR2 SASEGT, per germline. The CDR3 runs to 14 residues. CDR3 protein: CASSRWRSYNGQFF. The CDR3 region has the DNA TGTGCCAGCAGTCGCTGGCGTTCCTACAATGGGCAGTTCTTC.

This clonotype was counted ten times or more. As DNA, the CDR3 is TGTGCCAGCAGCTTAGGTGGGATTTCTAGGGCTTTCTTT. As protein: CASSLGGISRAFF. V is TRBV7-8 and J is TRBJ1-1, with D hard to call. V lost 1 base and J lost 11, with 14 bases in between. This CDR3 spans 13 amino acids. CDR1 is SGHVS, CDR2 FQNEAQ, per germline.

Points on this clonotype: A junction boundary mismatches the germline segment, possibly from a read error. As DNA, the CDR3 is TGCAGTGCTAAGAGGGCTTCAGCGGGCACTGAAGCACTCTTT. The encoded protein is CSAKRASAGTEALF. The chain combines TRBV20-1 with TRBJ1-1, with D unclear. CDR1 and CDR2 from the germline V gene are DFQATT and SNEGSKA (reference sequence). The length of the CDR3 is 14 residues.

The V and J genes are TRBV4-1 and TRBJ2-2, with a tentative D call TRBD2 (5 bases). This CDR3 has 14 amino acids. CDR1 and CDR2 (germline): MGHRA, YSYEKL. V was trimmed by 0 bases and J by 7 bases, leaving 9 bases between them. The CDR3: CASSQDQRDGELFF. In nucleotides, the CDR3 is TGCGCCAGCAGCCAAGATCAACGGGACGGGGAGCTGTTTTTT.

For this clonotype: Given a much more abundant clone one base away, this may be a read error. The chain links TRBV20-1 to TRBJ2-7; 7 positions match TRBD1. The V segment lost 5 bases and the J segment 1 base; nucleotides outside the gene matches: 8. Germline CDR1 reads DFQATT; CDR2 reads SNEGSKA (reference sequence). The CDR3 spans 14 residues. As DNA, the CDR3 is TGCAGTGCTCCTCGACAGGGCGGATCCTACGAGCAGTACTTC. Its protein product is CSAPRQGGSYEQYF.

In this sample, this clonotype turned up once. The V gene is TRBV27, the J gene TRBJ1-2; possible D gene TRBD1, 6 bases. Germline CDR1 reads MNHEY; CDR2 reads SMNVEV (reference sequence). The CDR3 extends over 15 amino acids. V dropped 6 bases and J dropped 4 bases, with 18 bases sitting between them. The CDR3 sequence is CASSRDRNGIYGYTF. CDR3 bases: TGTGCCAGCAGCCGAGACAGGAATGGTATCTATGGCTACACCTTC.

This clonotype was counted at least ten times. The genes are TRBV20-1 and TRBJ1-2, with 7 bases fitting TRBD1. Trimming removed 3 bases from V and 6 bases from J; junction bases left unmatched: 4. This CDR3 has 12 residues. CDR1 DFQATT and CDR2 SNEGSKA come from the germline V gene (reference sequence). The CDR3 spells CSASKDRHGYTF. CDR3 sequence (DNA): TGCAGTGCTAGTAAGGACAGGCATGGCTACACCTTC.

This clonotype has at least ten counts. V and J are TRBV27 and TRBJ2-3, with D hard to call. This CDR3 spans 12 amino acids. V was trimmed by 5 bases and J by 4 bases, leaving 7 bases between them. Germline lookup yields CDR1 MNHEY and CDR2 SMNVEV (reference sequence). The CDR3 spells CASSPRPDTQYF. CDR3 in DNA: TGTGCCAGCAGTCCCCGACCAGATACGCAGTATTTT.

V is TRBV6-1 and J is TRBJ2-3; TRBD1 aligns across 8 bases. Trimming at V came to 2 bases and at J to 4 bases, leaving 2 bases not matched to a gene. Germline V gene sequence: CDR1 MNHNS, CDR2 SASEGT. The CDR3 runs to 14 residues. For the CDR3, the DNA is TGTGCCAGCAGTGAACAGGGGGCGGCAGATACGCAGTATTTT. Amino acids: CASSEQGAADTQYF.

Notes on this clonotype: At one end the junction does not follow the germline gene, possibly because of a read error. The V gene is TRBV6-6, the J gene TRBJ2-5; TRBD1 matches 7 bases. Germline loops: CDR1 MNHNY, CDR2 SVGAGI (reference sequence). This CDR3 spans 13 amino acids. The DNA of the CDR3 is TGCGCCAGCAGTGGAGAGGGGGCAGAGACCCAGTACTTC. Translating gives CASSGEGAETQYF.

The rearrangement links TRBV6-6 to TRBJ2-7, with 8 bases that match TRBD2. CDR1 is MNHNY, CDR2 SVGAGI, per germline (reference sequence). V dropped 5 bases and J dropped 0; count of bases not matched to a gene: 6. The CDR3 is 15 amino acids. The CDR3 DNA reads as TGTGCCAGCAGTCAAAGCGGGAGTATCTCCTACGAGCAGTACTTC. This codes for CASSQSGSISYEQYF.

The J gene is TRBJ1-5, the V gene TRBV19, with D perhaps TRBD1 (6 bases). The V gene lost 5 bases and the J gene lost 1 base, with 15 bases spanning the gap. From germline, CDR1 is LNHDA and CDR2 SQIVND (reference sequence). This CDR3 spans 16 amino acids. In DNA, the CDR3 is TGTGCCAGTAGTTTTAGGGGGTCTGGGAGCAATCAGCCCCAGCATTTT. Translating it yields CASSFRGSGSNQPQHF.

Points on this clonotype: Being one base from a much bigger clone, this may be a read error. V is TRBV6-1 and J is TRBJ1-3; no clear D. With 3 bases removed from V and 6 bases from J, the gap between germline ends came to 3 bases. CDR3 length: 11 residues. The germline V gene encodes CDR1 MNHNS and CDR2 SASEGT. Here the CDR3 reads CASSESNTIYF. The DNA for the CDR3 is TGTGCCAGCAGTGAGTCAAACACCATATATTTT.

This chain joins TRBV2 and TRBJ2-3, with D maybe TRBD2 (6 bases). CDR1 and CDR2 (germline): SNHLY, FYNNEI. This CDR3 region has 16 residues. Trimming cost V 6 bases and J 0 bases, with 16 bases left between them. CDR3 sequence (DNA): TGTGCCAGCAGGGCCACGGGACTCCTTAGCACAGATACGCAGTATTTT. Translating it yields CASRATGLLSTDTQYF.

Concerning this clonotype itself: Just one base apart from a much larger clone, this may be a read error. A read error is likely, as this CDR3 ends without the conserved phenylalanine or tryptophan. This sequence joins TRBV7-2 and TRBJ1-2; maybe TRBD1 (5 bases). Trimming took 4 bases from V and 6 from J, leaving 12 bases between them. The CDR3 length is 13 residues. From germline, CDR1 is SGHTA and CDR2 FQGNSA. CDR3 in amino acids: CASSYVGANGYTL. The CDR3 DNA reads TGTGCCAGCAGCTACGTCGGGGCGAATGGCTACACCCTC.

Notes on this clonotype: This may be a read error: a much more frequent sequence differs by one nucleotide. Lacking the conserved final phenylalanine or tryptophan, this CDR3 likely reflects a read error. The chain recombines TRBV28 with TRBJ2-3, with D possibly matching TRBD1 (6 bases). This CDR3 contains 14 residues. Germline CDR1 is MDHEN and CDR2 is SYDVKM. With 11 bases removed from V and 2 bases from J, the gap between germline ends came to 17 bases. CDR3 residues: CAASPGHNTDTQYL. As DNA, the CDR3 is TGTGCCGCGTCACCGGGACATAACACAGATACGCAGTATCTT.

There are a few counts of this clonotype. The CDR3 DNA reads as TGTGCCAGCAGTTTGGGGGGCCCTCAGTACTTC. Translated: CASSLGGPQYF. The chain is built from TRBV28 and TRBJ2-4, with D possibly being TRBD1 or TRBD2 (6 bases each). This CDR3 comprises 11 residues. V lost 3 bases, J lost 12 bases, and 9 bases lay in between. The germline V gene has CDR1 MDHEN and CDR2 SYDVKM.

The sample holds a few counts of this clonotype. The V gene is TRBV29-1, the J gene TRBJ2-3; 7 bases map to TRBD1. CDR1 SQVTM and CDR2 ANQGSEA come from the germline V gene. The V gene end was trimmed by 5 bases and the J gene end by 2 bases; junction bases not matched to a gene: 10. This CDR3 is 15 amino acids long. The CDR3 DNA is TGCAGCGTTAAGAGAACAGGGGCAATCACAGATACGCAGTATTTT. Amino acid sequence: CSVKRTGAITDTQYF.

The chain couples TRBV2 to TRBJ2-1; tentatively, D is TRBD2 (6 bases). V was clipped by 2 bases and J by 11 bases, with 13 bases between them. The germline gives CDR1 SNHLY, CDR2 FYNNEI. This CDR3 has 13 amino acids. CDR3 protein: CASSEWRGLKQFF. Here the CDR3 DNA reads TGTGCCAGCAGTGAATGGAGGGGACTCAAGCAGTTCTTC.